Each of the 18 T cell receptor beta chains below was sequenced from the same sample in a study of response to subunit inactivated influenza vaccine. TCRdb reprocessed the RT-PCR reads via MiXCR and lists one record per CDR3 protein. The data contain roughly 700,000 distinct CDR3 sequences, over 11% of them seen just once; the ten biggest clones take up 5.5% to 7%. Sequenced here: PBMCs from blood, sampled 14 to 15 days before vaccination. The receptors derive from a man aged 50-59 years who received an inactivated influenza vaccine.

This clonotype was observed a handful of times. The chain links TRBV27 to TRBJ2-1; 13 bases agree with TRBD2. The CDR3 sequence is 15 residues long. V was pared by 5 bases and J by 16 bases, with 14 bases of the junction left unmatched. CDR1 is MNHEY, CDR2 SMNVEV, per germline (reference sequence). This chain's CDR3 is CASSQIYTSGGALFF. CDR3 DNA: TGTGCCAGCAGTCAGATATATACTAGCGGGGGGGCTCTTTTCTTC.

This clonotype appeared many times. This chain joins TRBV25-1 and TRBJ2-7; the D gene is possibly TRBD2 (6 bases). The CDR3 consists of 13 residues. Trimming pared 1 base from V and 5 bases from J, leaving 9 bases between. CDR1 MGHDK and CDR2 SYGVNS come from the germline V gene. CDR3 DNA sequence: TGTGCCAGCAGTGAATTGGAGGGCCACGAGCAGTACTTC. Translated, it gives CASSELEGHEQYF.

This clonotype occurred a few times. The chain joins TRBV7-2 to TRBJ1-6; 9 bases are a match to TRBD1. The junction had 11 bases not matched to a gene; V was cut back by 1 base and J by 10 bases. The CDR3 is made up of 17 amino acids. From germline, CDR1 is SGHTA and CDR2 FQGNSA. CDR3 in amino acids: CASSLVEAGQGISPLHF. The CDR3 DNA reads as TGTGCCAGCAGCTTAGTTGAGGCCGGACAGGGGATCTCACCCCTCCACTTT.

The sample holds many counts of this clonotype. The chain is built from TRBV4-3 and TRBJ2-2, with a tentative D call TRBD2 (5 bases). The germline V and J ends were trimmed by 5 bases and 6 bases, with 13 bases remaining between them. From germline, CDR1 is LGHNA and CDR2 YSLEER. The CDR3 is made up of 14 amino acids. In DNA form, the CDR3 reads TGCGCCAGCAGCAGGACGGAGGTAGCCGGGGAGCTGTTTTTT. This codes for CASSRTEVAGELFF.

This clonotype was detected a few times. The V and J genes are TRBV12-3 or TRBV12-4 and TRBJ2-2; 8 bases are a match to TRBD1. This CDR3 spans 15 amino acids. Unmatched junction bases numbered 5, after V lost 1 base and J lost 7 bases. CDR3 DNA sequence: TGTGCCAGCAGTTTAGAGACAGGGGTACGCGGGGAGCTGTTTTTT. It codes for CASSLETGVRGELFF.

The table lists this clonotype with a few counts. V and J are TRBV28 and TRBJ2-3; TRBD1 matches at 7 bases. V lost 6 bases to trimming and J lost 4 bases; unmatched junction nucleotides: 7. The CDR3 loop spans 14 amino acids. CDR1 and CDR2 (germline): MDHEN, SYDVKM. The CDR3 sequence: CASRDRDGADTQYF. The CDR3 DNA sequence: TGTGCCAGCAGAGACAGGGATGGGGCAGATACGCAGTATTTT. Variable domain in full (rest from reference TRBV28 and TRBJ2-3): DVKVTQSSRYLVKRTGEKVFLECVQDMDHENMFWYRQDPGLGLRLIYFSYDVKMKEKGDIPEGYSVSREKKERFSLILESASTNQTSMYLCASRDRDGADTQYFGPGTRLTVL.

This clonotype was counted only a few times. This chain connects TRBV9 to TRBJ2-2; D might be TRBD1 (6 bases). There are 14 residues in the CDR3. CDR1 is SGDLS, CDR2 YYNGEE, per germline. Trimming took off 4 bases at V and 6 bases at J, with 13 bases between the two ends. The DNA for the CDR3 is TGTGCCAGCAGCTATAATCAGGGGTCCGGGGAGCTGTTTTTT. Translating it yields CASSYNQGSGELFF.

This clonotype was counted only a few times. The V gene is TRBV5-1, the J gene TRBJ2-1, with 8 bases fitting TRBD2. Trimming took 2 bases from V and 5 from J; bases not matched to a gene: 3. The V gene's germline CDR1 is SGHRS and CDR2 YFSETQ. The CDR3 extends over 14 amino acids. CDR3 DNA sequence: TGCGCCAGCAGCTTACGGACTAGCAACAATGAGCAGTTCTTC. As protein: CASSLRTSNNEQFF. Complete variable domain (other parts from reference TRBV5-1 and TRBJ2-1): KAGVTQTPRYLIKTRGQQVTLSCSPISGHRSVSWYQQTPGQGLQFLFEYFSETQRNKGNFPGRFSGRQFSNSRSEMNVSTLELGDSALYLCASSLRTSNNEQFFGPGTRLTVL.

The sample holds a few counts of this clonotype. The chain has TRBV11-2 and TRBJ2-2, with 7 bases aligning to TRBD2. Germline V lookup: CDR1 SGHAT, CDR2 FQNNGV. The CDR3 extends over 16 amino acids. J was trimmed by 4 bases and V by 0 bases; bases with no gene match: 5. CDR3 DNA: TGTGCCAGCAGCTTAGATTTGCGGGAGTTCACCGGGGAGCTGTTTTTT. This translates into CASSLDLREFTGELFF.

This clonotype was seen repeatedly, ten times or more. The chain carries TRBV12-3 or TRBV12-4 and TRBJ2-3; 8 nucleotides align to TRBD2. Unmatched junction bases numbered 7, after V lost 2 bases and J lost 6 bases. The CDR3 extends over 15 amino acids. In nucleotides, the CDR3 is TGTGCCAGCAGTTTACTGGCGGGGGGTTTGGATACGCAGTATTTT. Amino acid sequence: CASSLLAGGLDTQYF.

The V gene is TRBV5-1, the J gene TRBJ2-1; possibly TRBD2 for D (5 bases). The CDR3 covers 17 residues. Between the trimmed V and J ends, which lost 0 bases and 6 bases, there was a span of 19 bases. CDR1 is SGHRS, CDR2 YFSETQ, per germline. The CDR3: CASSLVSGLGYGNEQFF. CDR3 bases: TGCGCCAGCAGCTTGGTAAGCGGCCTGGGATACGGCAATGAGCAGTTCTTC.

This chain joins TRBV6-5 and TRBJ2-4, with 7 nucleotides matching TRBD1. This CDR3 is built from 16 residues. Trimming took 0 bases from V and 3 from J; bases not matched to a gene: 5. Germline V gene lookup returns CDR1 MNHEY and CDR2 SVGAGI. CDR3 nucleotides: TGTGCCAGCAGTTACTCGAGGGACAGACGCAAAAACATTCAGTACTTC. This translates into CASSYSRDRRKNIQYF.

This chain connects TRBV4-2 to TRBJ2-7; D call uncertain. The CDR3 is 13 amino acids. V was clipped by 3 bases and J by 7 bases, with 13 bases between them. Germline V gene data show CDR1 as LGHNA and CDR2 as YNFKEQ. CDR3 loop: CASSQVGCGEQYF. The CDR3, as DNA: TGTGCCAGCAGCCAGGTGGGCTGTGGGGAGCAGTACTTC.

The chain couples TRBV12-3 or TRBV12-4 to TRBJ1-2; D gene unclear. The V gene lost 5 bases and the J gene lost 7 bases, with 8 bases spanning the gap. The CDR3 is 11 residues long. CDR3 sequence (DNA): TGTGCCAGCAGTGGAATTGGTGGCTACACCTTC. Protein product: CASSGIGGYTF.

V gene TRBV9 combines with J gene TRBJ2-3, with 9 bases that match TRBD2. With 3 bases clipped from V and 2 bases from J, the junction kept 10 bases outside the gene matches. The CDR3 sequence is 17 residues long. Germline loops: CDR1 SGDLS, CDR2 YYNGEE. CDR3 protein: CASSAGRGGQVTDTQYF. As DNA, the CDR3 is TGTGCCAGCAGCGCCGGGCGGGGGGGACAAGTCACAGATACGCAGTATTTT.

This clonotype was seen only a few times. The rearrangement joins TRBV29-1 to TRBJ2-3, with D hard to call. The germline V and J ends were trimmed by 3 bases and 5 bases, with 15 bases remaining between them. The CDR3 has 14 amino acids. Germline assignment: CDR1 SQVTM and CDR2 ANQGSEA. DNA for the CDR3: TGCAGCGTTGACCGTGGCAGGATAGAAGATACGCAGTATTTT. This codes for CSVDRGRIEDTQYF.

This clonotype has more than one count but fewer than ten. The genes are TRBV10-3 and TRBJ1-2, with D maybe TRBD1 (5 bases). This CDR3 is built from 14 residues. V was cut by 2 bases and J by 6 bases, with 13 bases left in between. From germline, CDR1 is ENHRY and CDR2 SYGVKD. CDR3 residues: CAISEDGGRDGYTF. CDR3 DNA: TGTGCCATCAGTGAGGACGGGGGAAGGGATGGCTACACCTTC.

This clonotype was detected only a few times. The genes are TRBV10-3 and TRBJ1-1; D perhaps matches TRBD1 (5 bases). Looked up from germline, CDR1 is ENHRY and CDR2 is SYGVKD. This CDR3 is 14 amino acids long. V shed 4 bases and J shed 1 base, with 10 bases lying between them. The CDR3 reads CAISVLGENTEAFF. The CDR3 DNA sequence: TGTGCCATCAGTGTGTTAGGGGAGAACACTGAAGCTTTCTTT.